The 29 T cell receptor beta chains below come from one sample, sequenced in a study of T cells in Graves' hyperthyroidism and ophthalmopathy. There were TCR beta CDR3 regions amplified from RNA transcripts. A set of HTBI primers served as the primers for a first-round RT-PCR of the TCR CDR3. TCRdb reprocessed the multiplex PCR reads with MiXCR, giving one entry per CDR3 protein. In the table there are about 500,000 distinct CDR3 sequences, 16% of which are singletons. Specimen: blood. These receptors all stem from a woman aged 25 to 39 with Graves' ophthalmopathy.

This clonotype was recorded at least ten times. CDR3 nucleotides: TGTGCCAGCAGCCTCTCTGGGACGGGTGCCACTGAAGCTTTCTTT. Protein sequence: CASSLSGTGATEAFF. The rearrangement links TRBV6-1 to TRBJ1-1; a weak D match, TRBD1 (5 bases). CDR3 size: 15 residues. V was shortened by 6 bases and J by 4 bases, with 18 bases between the two germline ends. CDR1 and CDR2 from the germline V gene are MNHNS and SASEGT.

This clonotype was counted ten times or more. The rearrangement links TRBV30 to TRBJ2-1; 7 bases are shared with TRBD2. The germline CDR1 and CDR2 sequences are GTSNPN and SVGIG (reference sequence). J lost 8 bases, V lost 4 bases, and 8 bases had no gene match. The CDR3 length is 13 residues. As DNA, the CDR3 is TGTGCCTGGAAATCGGCAGGGAGGGATGAGCAGTTCTTC. Translated, it gives CAWKSAGRDEQFF.

This clonotype was seen only a few times. This chain joins TRBV15 and TRBJ1-1; D not certain. Germline CDR1 reads LNHNV; CDR2 reads YYDKDF (reference sequence). Trimming stripped 2 bases from V and 1 base from J, with 8 bases between. This CDR3 is built from 14 residues. The CDR3 region has the DNA TGTGCCACCAGCAGACCTAGTGAGAACACTGAAGCTTTCTTT. This translates into CATSRPSENTEAFF.

This clonotype was seen more than once but under ten times. It is likely a read error, because the conserved phenylalanine at the end of the CDR3 is missing. This rearrangement joins TRBV3-1 to TRBJ2-7, with unresolved D. The germline CDR1 and CDR2 sequences are LGHDT and YNNKEL (reference sequence). Between the trimmed V and J ends, which lost 3 bases and 0 bases, there was a span of 3 bases. The CDR3 is made up of 12 amino acids. DNA of the CDR3: TGTGCCAGCAGCCATGACTCCTACGAGCAGTACCTC. It translates to CASSHDSYEQYL.

This clonotype was counted between two and nine times. J is TRBJ2-6 and V is TRBV11-3, with TRBD2 as a possible D gene (6 bases). V was clipped by 5 bases and J by 4 bases, with 18 bases between them. From germline, CDR1 is SGHNT and CDR2 YENEEA. The CDR3 is made up of 17 amino acids. The CDR3 region is CASSPGGATGGANVLTF. Here the CDR3 DNA reads TGTGCCAGCAGCCCAGGCGGGGCAACGGGAGGGGCCAACGTCCTGACTTTC.

This clonotype has a count of ten or more. The chain links TRBV18 to TRBJ2-5; 10 nucleotides agree with TRBD2. The CDR3 totals 14 residues. The germline V gene encodes CDR1 KGHSH and CDR2 LQKENI. Trimming cost V 3 bases and J 5 bases; bases outside gene matches: 3. DNA of the CDR3: TGTGCCAGCTCACCTAGCGGGAGGACGGAGACCCAGTACTTC. This codes for CASSPSGRTETQYF.

With respect to this clonotype: The final CDR3 position lacks the conserved phenylalanine or tryptophan, pointing to a likely read error. J is TRBJ1-5 and V is TRBV30, with 7 bases fitting TRBD1. The CDR3 totals 13 residues. J gave up 4 bases and V 1 base, and 1 base lay outside the gene matches. Germline lookup yields CDR1 GTSNPN and CDR2 SVGIG (reference sequence). CDR3 residues: CAWSGQGNQPQHS. The DNA for the CDR3 is TGTGCCTGGAGTGGACAGGGAAATCAGCCCCAGCATTCT.

In its sample, this clonotype was seen many times. The V call is TRBV20-1, the J call TRBJ1-5, with D possibly being TRBD1 (5 bases). The CDR3 is 14 amino acids. The ends were cut back, 6 bases at V and 3 bases at J, with 15 bases in the middle. Germline CDR1 and CDR2: DFQATT and SNEGSKA (reference sequence). The CDR3 here is CSAPPARVNQPQHF. CDR3 coding DNA: TGCAGTGCCCCCCCGGCCAGGGTCAATCAGCCCCAGCATTTT.

This clonotype was detected ten times or more. The chain's CDR3 is CASSLPGNEQYF. CDR3 sequence (DNA): TGTGCCAGCAGTTTACCGGGTAACGAGCAGTACTTC. V is TRBV28 and J is TRBJ2-7; D gene unclear. V lost 2 bases and J lost 5, with 7 bases in between. Germline CDR1 MDHEN, CDR2 SYDVKM. The CDR3 covers 12 residues.

This clonotype showed up many times. This chain links TRBV7-8 with TRBJ2-1; 7 bases are a match to TRBD1. After removal of 5 bases from V and 10 bases from J, the junction contained 8 bases not matched to a gene. CDR1 is SGHVS and CDR2 is FQNEAQ in the germline V gene. This CDR3 has 13 residues. CDR3 amino acids: CASSLDRVGEQFF. CDR3 coding DNA: TGTGCCAGCAGCCTAGACAGGGTAGGGGAGCAGTTCTTC.

This clonotype was seen ten or more times. This chain joins TRBV6-1 and TRBJ1-2, with D uncertain. V lost 1 base and J 3 bases, leaving 12 bases between the germline ends. CDR1 and CDR2 (germline): MNHNS, SASEGT. This CDR3 is built from 15 residues. The CDR3 protein is CASSEGLPRHYGYTF. In DNA, the CDR3 is TGTGCCAGCAGTGAAGGACTCCCGAGGCACTATGGCTACACCTTC.

The sample holds a few counts of this clonotype. The rearrangement joins TRBV4-3 to TRBJ2-2; D tentatively reads TRBD1 or TRBD2 (6 bases each). V was pared by 4 bases and J by 5 bases, with 11 bases between. The CDR3 sequence is 14 residues long. CDR1 and CDR2 (germline): LGHNA, YSLEER. The CDR3 region is CASSPGGRTGELFF. The CDR3 DNA follows: TGCGCCAGCAGCCCTGGGGGGCGAACCGGGGAGCTGTTTTTT.

This clonotype was seen a few times. The rearrangement uses TRBV24-1 and TRBJ2-7, with 7 bases aligning to TRBD1. The CDR3 loop spans 13 amino acids. Germline V gives CDR1 KGHDR, CDR2 SFDVKD. Trimming removed 4 bases from V and 2 bases from J; junction bases left unmatched: 1. The chain's CDR3 is CATSEGTAYEQYF. The CDR3 coding sequence is TGTGCCACCAGTGAGGGGACAGCCTACGAGCAGTACTTC.

This clonotype was counted at least ten times. CDR3 sequence (DNA): TGTGCCAGCACAGGGACTCGTAGAGTTCAGTACTTC. This gives the protein CASTGTRRVQYF. The chain links TRBV3-1 to TRBJ2-4, with TRBD2 as a possible D gene (6 bases). Between the trimmed V and J ends, which lost 7 bases and 11 bases, there was a span of 15 bases. Germline-derived CDR1 and CDR2 are LGHDT and YNNKEL (reference sequence). CDR3 length: 12 amino acids.

This clonotype showed up many times. The chain joins TRBV30 to TRBJ1-5; no reliable D call. The CDR3 is 13 residues long. Germline V gene sequence: CDR1 GTSNPN, CDR2 SVGIG (reference sequence). Trimming shortened V by 2 bases and J by 5 bases, and 10 bases separated the two germline ends. The CDR3 DNA reads TGTGCCTGGAGTCCATCGTCCCATCAGCCCCAGCATTTT. It codes for CAWSPSSHQPQHF. The whole variable domain, remainder taken from reference TRBV30 and TRBJ1-5, is SQTIHQWPATLVQPVGSPLSLECTVEGTSNPNLYWYRQAAGRGLQLLFYSVGIGQISSEVPQNLSASRPQDRQFILSSKKLLLSDSGFYLCAWSPSSHQPQHFGDGTRLSIL.

This clonotype occurred many times. The V and J genes are TRBV9 and TRBJ2-7; 7 positions agree with TRBD2. V gave up 0 bases and J gave up 4 bases; unmatched junction bases: 4. Per germline, CDR1 SGDLS and CDR2 YYNGEE. The CDR3 contains 14 residues. This CDR3 is CASSVGGSAYEQYF. In DNA, the CDR3 is TGTGCCAGCAGCGTAGGCGGGAGTGCGTACGAGCAGTACTTC.

On this clonotype itself: This CDR3 fails to terminate in the conserved phenylalanine or tryptophan, so it likely reflects a read error. The V and J genes are TRBV19 and TRBJ2-1, with 9 bases lining up with TRBD2. The CDR3 length is 14 residues. Germline lookup yields CDR1 LNHDA and CDR2 SQIVND (reference sequence). V lost 10 bases, J lost 5 bases, and 9 bases stayed unmatched. CDR3 in DNA: TGTGCCACCCGAGGACTAGCGAATAACAATGAGCAGTTCTCC. This codes for CATRGLANNNEQFS.

This clonotype was detected a few times. The rearrangement uses TRBV6-5 and TRBJ1-4; D is unresolved. The germline gives CDR1 MNHEY, CDR2 SVGAGI. Trimming took off 0 bases at V and 8 bases at J, with 10 bases between the two ends. The CDR3 length is 14 residues. CDR3 amino acids: CASSYSVIGEKLFF. In DNA form, the CDR3 reads TGTGCCAGCAGTTACTCAGTGATTGGGGAAAAACTGTTTTTT.

This clonotype was seen repeatedly, ten times or more. The chain joins TRBV28 to TRBJ1-5, with D maybe TRBD1 (6 bases). The CDR3 has 12 amino acids. Per germline, CDR1 MDHEN and CDR2 SYDVKM. V was shortened by 5 bases and J by 12 bases, with 14 bases between the two germline ends. The CDR3 reads CASSQQGAHQHF. CDR3 DNA sequence: TGTGCCAGCAGTCAACAGGGAGCCCACCAGCATTTT.

This clonotype has ten or more counts. The genes are TRBV18 and TRBJ2-2, with 10 bases fitting TRBD1. V shed 5 bases and J 5 bases; nucleotides not matched to a gene: 2. The CDR3 sequence is 14 residues long. Germline loops: CDR1 KGHSH, CDR2 LQKENI. The CDR3 sequence: CASSAGQGTGELFF. The CDR3 DNA reads TGTGCCAGCTCAGCGGGACAGGGGACCGGGGAGCTGTTTTTT.

This clonotype was recorded at least ten times. This rearrangement joins TRBV18 to TRBJ1-2; possible D gene TRBD1, 5 bases. The CDR3 is 13 amino acids. Trimming removed 0 bases from V and 4 bases from J, with 6 bases in between. Germline CDR1 is KGHSH and CDR2 is LQKENI. The CDR3 nucleotides are TGTGCCAGCTCACCACCGGGGGTCTATGGCTACACCTTC. It is translated as CASSPPGVYGYTF.

This clonotype was seen at least ten times. The V call is TRBV13, the J call TRBJ2-5; 11 bases agree with TRBD2. The germline V gene encodes CDR1 PRHDT and CDR2 FYEKMQ (reference sequence). The CDR3 consists of 18 residues. J lost 3 bases, V lost 4 bases, and 13 bases had no gene match. The CDR3 here is CASSSTLAGGIPKETQYF. As DNA, the CDR3 is TGTGCCAGCAGCTCAACATTAGCGGGAGGGATCCCAAAAGAGACCCAGTACTTC.

V and J are TRBV6-5 and TRBJ2-1, with 11 bases identical to TRBD1. Looked up from germline, CDR1 is MNHEY and CDR2 is SVGAGI. Germline trimming cut 0 bases from V and 8 bases from J; bases unmatched to any gene: 9. The CDR3 loop spans 17 amino acids. The CDR3 DNA reads TGTGCCAGCAGTTACTCGACCGGGACAGGGGGTCTCGATGAGCAGTTCTTC. Its protein is CASSYSTGTGGLDEQFF.

The rearrangement links TRBV5-1 to TRBJ2-2, with 14 bases lining up with TRBD2. The V gene's germline CDR1 is SGHRS and CDR2 YFSETQ. J lost 4 bases, V lost 4 bases, and 3 bases had no gene match. This CDR3 comprises 16 residues. The CDR3: CASSTGLAGGTGELFF. The CDR3 bases are TGCGCCAGCAGCACCGGACTAGCGGGAGGCACCGGGGAGCTGTTTTTT. Full variable domain (remainder filled in from reference TRBV5-1 and TRBJ2-2): KAGVTQTPRYLIKTRGQQVTLSCSPISGHRSVSWYQQTPGQGLQFLFEYFSETQRNKGNFPGRFSGRQFSNSRSEMNVSTLELGDSALYLCASSTGLAGGTGELFFGEGSRLTVL.

As to this clonotype: A much larger clone differs from this one at a single base, so this may be a read error. The chain uses TRBV11-2 and TRBJ2-1; D not resolved. Trimming stripped 0 bases from V and 14 bases from J, with 11 bases between. Germline values: CDR1 SGHAT, CDR2 FQNNGV. The CDR3 has 12 residues. The CDR3 bases are TGTGCCAGCAGCTTAGATCAGCATGGGGAGTTCTTC. As protein: CASSLDQHGEFF.

This clonotype was recorded at least ten times. CDR3 nucleotides: TGTGCCAGCAGCTTAGTCGGGCAGGACGGGTACGAGCAGTACTTC. It specifies CASSLVGQDGYEQYF. J is TRBJ2-7 and V is TRBV5-6; D unresolved. The length of the CDR3 is 15 residues. Germline V gene lookup returns CDR1 SGHDT and CDR2 YYEEEE. With 2 bases removed from V and 4 bases from J, the gap between germline ends came to 16 bases.

The genes are TRBV11-2 and TRBJ2-5, with TRBD1 as a possible D gene (8 bases). This CDR3 contains 14 residues. Between the trimmed V and J ends, which lost 0 bases and 12 bases, there was a span of 17 bases. Germline V lookup: CDR1 SGHAT, CDR2 FQNNGV. The CDR3 loop reads CASSLEGNTGGEYF. The CDR3 bases are TGTGCCAGCAGCTTAGAAGGAAACACAGGGGGGGAGTACTTC.

This clonotype occurred a few times. The CDR3 nucleotides are TGCGCCAGCAGTGAGTCGGGACTGAGTAATGAAAAACTGTTTTTT. Its translation is CASSESGLSNEKLFF. The V gene is TRBV10-1, the J gene TRBJ1-4, with a tentative D call TRBD1 (5 bases). Looked up from germline, CDR1 is WNHNN and CDR2 is SYGVQD (reference sequence). Trimming removed 0 bases at V and 4 bases at J, with 9 bases between. The CDR3 covers 15 residues.

Ten or more counts support this clonotype. This chain uses TRBV2 with TRBJ2-1, with D maybe TRBD2 (6 bases). The CDR3 totals 13 residues. V lost 2 bases to trimming and J lost 12 bases, with 14 bases between them. The V gene's germline CDR1 is SNHLY and CDR2 FYNNEI. The CDR3 nucleotides read TGTGCCAGCAGTGAATGGGTTGAGGAGGGGCAGTTCTTC. As protein: CASSEWVEEGQFF.